These 29 T cell receptor beta chains came from one sample sequenced in a study of blood T cell repertoires in COVID-19. This table comes from immunoSEQ multiplex PCR, and its TCRdb copy is limited to in-frame clones, with some not included. The sample includes a few hundred thousand clones, more than 70% of them seen just once. Sequenced material: PBMCs or T cells enriched from blood (not recorded which). These receptors all come from a woman between 40 and 50 years old with acute COVID-19.

The chain joins TRBV6-1 to TRBJ1-2, with D perhaps matching TRBD1 (5 bases). Germline loops: CDR1 MNHNS, CDR2 SASEGT. The ends were cut back, 0 bases at V and 8 bases at J, with 13 bases in the middle. This CDR3 contains 14 residues. The CDR3 DNA reads as TGTGCCAGCAGTGAAGCGTTTACGACAGCCGGCTACACCTTC. Translating gives CASSEAFTTAGYTF.

The sample holds one count of this clone. The V gene is TRBV5-1, the J gene TRBJ2-1; 9 nucleotides line up with TRBD2. Germline CDR1 is SGHRS and CDR2 is YFSETQ. The CDR3 runs to 16 residues. The V segment lost 0 bases and the J segment 4 bases; nucleotides outside the gene matches: 5. In nucleotides, the CDR3 is TGCGCCAGCAGCTTGGGGTCTAGCGGGGTGTACAATGAGCAGTTCTTC. Translating it yields CASSLGSSGVYNEQFF.

J is TRBJ2-3 and V is TRBV11-2, with D possibly matching TRBD1 (6 bases). Trimming removed 2 bases at V and 5 bases at J, with 14 bases between. The CDR3 extends over 15 amino acids. Germline CDR1 is SGHAT and CDR2 is FQNNGV. CDR3 protein: CASSLSLGGRDTQYF. CDR3 in DNA: TGTGCCAGCAGCTTATCATTAGGGGGAAGAGATACGCAGTATTTT.

The V gene is TRBV12-3 or TRBV12-4, the J gene TRBJ1-1; 7 bases line up with TRBD1. The CDR3 totals 13 residues. Germline trimming cut 5 bases from V and 8 bases from J; bases unmatched to any gene: 8. The CDR3 DNA reads as TGTGCCAGCAGTGCCCGACAGGGCCTGGAAGCTTTCTTT. Translation: CASSARQGLEAFF.

The chain employs TRBV15 and TRBJ1-3, with 8 bases lining up with TRBD1. The germline V gene has CDR1 LNHNV and CDR2 YYDKDF (reference sequence). The CDR3 is 16 amino acids. With V trimmed by 4 bases and J by 4 bases, 9 bases remained unmatched. The CDR3, as DNA: TGTGCCACCAGCACTGGGACAGGTCAATTGGGAAACACCATATATTTT. Its translation is CATSTGTGQLGNTIYF.

The chain combines TRBV19 with TRBJ1-6; 7 positions agree with TRBD1. Germline CDR1 LNHDA, CDR2 SQIVND (reference sequence). CDR3 length: 13 residues. Unmatched junction bases numbered 7, after V lost 10 bases and J lost 7 bases. CDR3 sequence reads: CATLGQPNSPLHF. The CDR3, as DNA: TGTGCCACCTTGGGACAGCCAAATTCACCCCTCCACTTT.

This clone was recorded once. The genes are TRBV3-1 (or the pseudogene TRBV3-2) and TRBJ2-3; 8 nucleotides agree with TRBD1. The CDR3 has 17 residues. V was clipped by 4 bases and J by 4 bases; unmatched bases: 13. Per the germline V gene, CDR1 is LGHDT and CDR2 is YNNKEL (reference sequence). CDR3 loop: CASSRRRTGSGPDTQYF. Here the CDR3 DNA reads TGTGCCAGCAGCCGACGCCGGACAGGGAGCGGGCCAGATACGCAGTATTTT.

The rearrangement uses TRBV7-9 and TRBJ2-1; TRBD1 matches at 8 bases. The V gene end was trimmed by 5 bases and the J gene end by 8 bases; junction bases not matched to a gene: 8. The CDR3 has 14 residues. Germline CDR1 reads SEHNR; CDR2 reads FQNEAQ (reference sequence). CDR3 DNA: TGTGCCAGCAGCGACCCGGACAGGGTCCATGAGCAGTTCTTC. It specifies CASSDPDRVHEQFF.

For this clone: Being one base from a much bigger clone, this may be a read error. The V call is TRBV7-9, the J call TRBJ2-1; 11 positions agree with TRBD2. This CDR3 spans 16 amino acids. Germline CDR1 SEHNR, CDR2 FQNEAQ (reference sequence). V was pared by 2 bases and J by 2 bases, with 2 bases of the junction left unmatched. The DNA for the CDR3 is TGTGCCAGCAGCTTATCTAGCGGGAGGACCTACAATGAGCAGTTCTTC. Residues: CASSLSSGRTYNEQFF.

The rearrangement links TRBV4-1 to TRBJ2-3; 9 nucleotides align to TRBD2. J lost 5 bases, V lost 5 bases, and 14 bases had no gene match. CDR1 MGHRA and CDR2 YSYEKL come from the germline V gene. CDR3 size: 17 residues. The CDR3 DNA reads TGCGCCAGCAGCACCCTGATAGCGGGAGTGCCGGGAGATACGCAGTATTTT. Protein sequence: CASSTLIAGVPGDTQYF.

V is TRBV10-2 and J is TRBJ1-1; D uncertain. Germline V gene data show CDR1 as WSHSY and CDR2 as SAAADI. The CDR3 totals 14 residues. The V end lost 2 bases, the J end lost 2 bases, and 9 bases lay between the germline ends. CDR3 in DNA: TGCGCCAGCAGTGAGGGCCTGATAAACACTGAAGCTTTCTTT. This encodes CASSEGLINTEAFF.

This rearrangement joins TRBV6-2 or TRBV6-3 to TRBJ2-2; D is unresolved. The CDR3 spans 15 residues. Germline loops: CDR1 MNHEY, CDR2 SVGEGT. Trimming took 0 bases from V and 1 from J, leaving 6 bases between them. The CDR3 is CASSYSSMNTGELFF. CDR3 coding DNA: TGTGCCAGCAGTTACTCGAGCATGAACACCGGGGAGCTGTTTTTT.

V and J are TRBV19 and TRBJ2-6, with D perhaps TRBD1 (6 bases). This CDR3 is 16 amino acids long. The germline gives CDR1 LNHDA, CDR2 SQIVND (reference sequence). V gave up 4 bases and J gave up 0 bases, with 10 bases separating them. In DNA form, the CDR3 reads TGTGCCAGTAGTAAACAGGGTAACTCTGGGGCCAACGTCCTGACTTTC. The encoded protein is CASSKQGNSGANVLTF.

This clone appeared a few times. The V and J genes are TRBV23-1 and TRBJ1-5, with D possibly matching TRBD1 (5 bases). TRBV23-1 has ORF status, its function being uncertain. The V and J ends lost 6 bases and 6 bases respectively, with 18 bases between them. CDR3 length equals 15 residues. The CDR3 coding sequence is TGCGCCAGCAGGCGATTAGGCAGGGCTCGTCAGCCCCAGCATTTT. Amino acid sequence: CASRRLGRARQPQHF.

The CDR3 DNA is TGTGCCTGCCAGAGGGCGGCCGGGGAGCTGTTTTTT. It translates to CACQRAAGELFF. The rearrangement joins TRBV19 to TRBJ2-2, with D perhaps matching TRBD2 (5 bases). V was pared by 11 bases and J by 6 bases, with 13 bases between. This CDR3 is built from 12 residues. CDR1 and CDR2 (germline): LNHDA, SQIVND (reference sequence).

V gene TRBV5-6 combines with J gene TRBJ2-7; 7 positions agree with TRBD1. From germline, CDR1 is SGHDT and CDR2 YYEEEE. J lost 6 bases, V lost 6 bases, and 9 bases had no gene match. The CDR3 length is 13 residues. CDR3 loop: CASTRTGAAEQYF. The CDR3, as DNA: TGTGCCAGCACCAGGACAGGCGCCGCCGAGCAGTACTTC.

The gene calls are TRBV18 and TRBJ1-6; D remains unclear. The V and J ends lost 1 base and 5 bases respectively, with 18 bases between them. In germline, CDR1 is KGHSH, CDR2 LQKENI. This CDR3 spans 18 amino acids. The CDR3 coding sequence is TGTGCCAGCTCACCACTAATGACGGTTTCGGGGAATAATTCACCCCTCCACTTT. This encodes CASSPLMTVSGNNSPLHF.

Details on this clone: The same CDR3 is also encoded by other DNA sequences in this sample. The chain links TRBV7-9 to TRBJ1-1; 7 positions match TRBD1. The CDR3 consists of 15 residues. Germline trimming cut 1 base from V and 0 bases from J; bases unmatched to any gene: 2. From germline, CDR1 is SEHNR and CDR2 FQNEAQ (reference sequence). CDR3 sequence: CASSLGQGMNTEAFF. The CDR3 bases are TGTGCCAGCAGCTTAGGACAGGGCATGAACACTGAAGCTTTCTTT.

This clone has just a few counts. The CDR3 bases are TGTGCCAGCACTTCCCGCGGGGCGGGAGATACGCAGTATTTT. Its protein product is CASTSRGAGDTQYF. The chain joins TRBV21-1 to TRBJ2-3; TRBD2 is taken as the D call from the table, unchecked against the DNA. TRBV21-1 is marked as a pseudogene. The CDR3 is made up of 14 amino acids.

The chain is built from TRBV19 and TRBJ2-2; 10 bases map to TRBD1. V shed 4 bases, J shed 5 bases, and the junction held 7 bases outside the gene matches. Germline V gene lookup returns CDR1 LNHDA and CDR2 SQIVND (reference sequence). The CDR3 spans 16 residues. The CDR3 DNA reads as TGTGCCAGTAGTACCGGGACAGGGGTAAAGACCGGGGAGCTGTTTTTT. Translating it yields CASSTGTGVKTGELFF.

CDR3 sequence (DNA): TGTGCCAGCAGCCAAGAGGGGACAGGGGTGTCACCCCTCCACTTT. Encoded protein: CASSQEGTGVSPLHF. The chain is built from TRBV4-2 and TRBJ1-6, with TRBD1 matching 10 bases. The V segment lost 0 bases and the J segment 10 bases; nucleotides outside the gene matches: 3. Per the germline V gene, CDR1 is LGHNA and CDR2 is YNFKEQ. The CDR3 spans 15 residues.

The rearrangement links TRBV18 to TRBJ1-1; maybe TRBD1 (6 bases). The CDR3 loop spans 15 amino acids. Germline V lookup: CDR1 KGHSH, CDR2 LQKENI. Trimming shortened V by 3 bases and J by 1 base, and 12 bases separated the two germline ends. The CDR3 reads CASSPRQVSNTEAFF. Written as DNA, the CDR3 is TGTGCCAGCTCACCGAGACAGGTGTCGAACACTGAAGCTTTCTTT.

The CDR3 region is CASSFVSGGADTQYF. CDR3 DNA sequence: TGTGCCAGCAGCTTTGTCAGCGGGGGAGCTGATACGCAGTATTTT. This sequence joins TRBV7-8 and TRBJ2-3; 8 nucleotides agree with TRBD2. The V gene's germline CDR1 is SGHVS and CDR2 FQNEAQ. With V trimmed by 3 bases and J by 6 bases, 8 bases remained unmatched. The CDR3 loop spans 15 amino acids.

The rearrangement joins TRBV21-1 to TRBJ1-2; TRBD1, the D gene given by the table, was not confirmed from the DNA. TRBV21-1 is a recognized pseudogene. This CDR3 has 19 amino acids. The CDR3 protein is CASSKAQAAPTLLNYGYTF. DNA for the CDR3: TGTGCCAGCAGCAAAGCCCAGGCCGCCCCTACCCTACTTAACTATGGCTACACCTTC.

The chain has TRBV9 and TRBJ1-4, with 9 bases fitting TRBD1. This CDR3 comprises 15 residues. V lost 7 bases to trimming and J lost 5 bases; unmatched junction nucleotides: 9. Germline CDR1 reads SGDLS; CDR2 reads YYNGEE. The CDR3 spells CASGESGTGNEKLFF. CDR3 DNA sequence: TGTGCCAGCGGGGAGTCGGGGACAGGGAATGAAAAACTGTTTTTT.

This clone has just one count. The genes are TRBV7-8 and TRBJ1-1; the D is unclear. CDR1 and CDR2 from the germline V gene are SGHVS and FQNEAQ. This CDR3 is 14 amino acids long. Trimming took 4 bases from V and 4 from J, leaving 13 bases between them. The DNA of the CDR3 is TGTGCCAGCAGCTCCAATCTGGGAGGCACTGAAGCTTTCTTT. This translates into CASSSNLGGTEAFF.

A single count supports this clone. The chain carries TRBV14 and TRBJ1-2; possibly TRBD1 for D (6 bases). Germline values: CDR1 SGHDN, CDR2 FVKESK. This CDR3 contains 15 residues. Trimming left V 6 bases short and J 3 bases short, with 17 bases between. The CDR3 DNA is TGTGCCAGCAGGAAGACACAGGGATTCGACTATGGCTACACCTTC. Translated: CASRKTQGFDYGYTF.

This clone was counted between two and nine times. V gene TRBV13 combines with J gene TRBJ2-7, with a weak D call TRBD2 (5 bases). V was trimmed by 4 bases and J by 5 bases, leaving 9 bases between them. Looked up from germline, CDR1 is PRHDT and CDR2 is FYEKMQ (reference sequence). The CDR3 runs to 12 residues. This CDR3 is CASSSLGNEQYV. The CDR3, as DNA: TGTGCCAGCAGCTCCCTCGGGAACGAGCAGTACGTC.

The CDR3 sequence: CASSAGWTGDIGKLFF. In DNA, the CDR3 is TGTGCCAGCAGCGCGGGCTGGACAGGGGATATCGGAAAACTGTTTTTT. This chain uses TRBV27 with TRBJ1-4; TRBD1 agrees at 9 bases. The J segment lost 10 bases and the V segment lost 6 bases, leaving 15 bases of the junction unmatched. The CDR3 contains 16 residues. The germline V gene has CDR1 MNHEY and CDR2 SMNVEV (reference sequence).